This T cell receptor (beta chain) was captured by sequencing in a study of blood T cell repertoires in COVID-19. For the study at large: Both acute and convalescent COVID-19 samples were obtained from the United States, Italy and Spain.

V lost 0 bases, J lost 3 bases, and 6 bases stayed unmatched. From germline, CDR1 is SGHRS and CDR2 YFSETQ. The CDR3 has 15 amino acids. The assay was immunoSEQ multiplex PCR, and TCRdb's table has in-frame clones only and misses some. The sample has just under 250,000 clones; 70% to 90% are singletons. The TCR was taken from a woman aged 25 to 45 who had recovered from COVID-19. The chain is built from TRBV5-1 and TRBJ2-7; 7 bases map to TRBD2. Sequenced: peripheral blood. The CDR3 nucleotides read TGCGCCAGCAGCTTGGATTTGCGGGGGAACTACGAGCAGTACTTC. Amino acids: CASSLDLRGNYEQYF.